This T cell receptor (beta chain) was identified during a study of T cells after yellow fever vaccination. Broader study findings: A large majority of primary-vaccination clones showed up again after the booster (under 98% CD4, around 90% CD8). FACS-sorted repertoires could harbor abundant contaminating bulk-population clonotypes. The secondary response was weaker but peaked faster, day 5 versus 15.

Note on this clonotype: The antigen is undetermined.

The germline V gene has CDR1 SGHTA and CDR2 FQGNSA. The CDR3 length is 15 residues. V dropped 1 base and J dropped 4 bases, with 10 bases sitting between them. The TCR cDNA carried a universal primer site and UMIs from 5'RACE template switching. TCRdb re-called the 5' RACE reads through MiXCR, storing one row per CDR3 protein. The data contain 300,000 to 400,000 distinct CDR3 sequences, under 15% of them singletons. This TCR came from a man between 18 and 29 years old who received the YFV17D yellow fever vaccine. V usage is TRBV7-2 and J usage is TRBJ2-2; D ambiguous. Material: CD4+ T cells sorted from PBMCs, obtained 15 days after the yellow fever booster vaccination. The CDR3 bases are TGTGCCAGCAGCTTAGGGCTTGGTTCCACCGGGGAGCTGTTTTTT. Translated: CASSLGLGSTGELFF. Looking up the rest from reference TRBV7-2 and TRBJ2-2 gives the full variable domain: GAGVSQSPSNKVTEKGKDVELRCDPISGHTALYWYRQSLGQGLEFLIYFQGNSAPDKSGLPSDRFSAERTGGSVSTLTIQRTQQEDSAVYLCASSLGLGSTGELFFGEGSRLTVL.